This T cell receptor (beta chain) was captured by sequencing in a study of cytomegalovirus exposure and HLA in healthy donors. Findings and limits, study-wide: Later analysis identified 15,000 to 20,000 TCR beta sequences associated with HLA alleles, using a false discovery rate threshold of 0.05. Follow-up analysis later connected one missense variant in DCLRE1C with trimming of TCR beta V- and J-genes.

The CDR3 sequence is 15 residues long. Trimming removed 0 bases at V and 5 bases at J, with 12 bases between. Per the germline V gene, CDR1 is ENHRY and CDR2 is SYGVKD. The PCR had 60 Vbeta and 13 Jbeta primers. Clones were read by immunoSEQ multiplex PCR, and TCRdb kept only the in-frame ones, dropping some. Among approximately 110,000 clones listed, about 13% were seen once. As regards this clone: Its antigen is still unknown.

This chain uses TRBV10-3 with TRBJ2-3; perhaps TRBD2 as D (6 bases). Sequencing was done on a sample of PBMCs. This TCR came from a man aged 40-55 years in good health and CMV-seropositive. In nucleotides, the CDR3 is TGTGCCATCAGTGAGTCGTTACGGGAGATAGATACGCAGTATTTT. It encodes CAISESLREIDTQYF.